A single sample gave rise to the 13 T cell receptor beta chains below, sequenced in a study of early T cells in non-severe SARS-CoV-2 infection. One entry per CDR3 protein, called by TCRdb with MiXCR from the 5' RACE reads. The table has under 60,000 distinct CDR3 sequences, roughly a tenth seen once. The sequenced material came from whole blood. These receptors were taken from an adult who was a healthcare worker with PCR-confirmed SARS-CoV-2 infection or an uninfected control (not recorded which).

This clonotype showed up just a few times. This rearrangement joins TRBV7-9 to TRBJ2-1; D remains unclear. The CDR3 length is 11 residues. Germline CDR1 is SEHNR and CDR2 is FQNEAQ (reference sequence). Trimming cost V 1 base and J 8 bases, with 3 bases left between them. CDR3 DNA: TGTGCCAGCAGCTTAGGGGATGAGCAGTTCTTC. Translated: CASSLGDEQFF.

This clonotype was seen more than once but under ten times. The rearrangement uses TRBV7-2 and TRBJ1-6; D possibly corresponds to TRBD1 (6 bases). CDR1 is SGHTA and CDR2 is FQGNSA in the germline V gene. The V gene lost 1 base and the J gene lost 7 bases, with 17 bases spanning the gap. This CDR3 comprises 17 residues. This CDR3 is CASSLDWGASGNSPLHF. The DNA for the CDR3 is TGTGCCAGCAGCTTAGACTGGGGGGCGAGTGGCAATTCACCCCTCCACTTT.

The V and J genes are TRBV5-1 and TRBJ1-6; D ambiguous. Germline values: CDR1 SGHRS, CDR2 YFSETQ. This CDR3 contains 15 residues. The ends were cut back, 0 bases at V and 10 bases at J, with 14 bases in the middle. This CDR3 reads CASSLVGAGSSPLHF. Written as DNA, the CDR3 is TGCGCCAGCAGCTTGGTCGGAGCGGGGAGCTCACCCCTCCACTTT. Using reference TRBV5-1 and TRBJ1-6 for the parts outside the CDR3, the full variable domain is KAGVTQTPRYLIKTRGQQVTLSCSPISGHRSVSWYQQTPGQGLQFLFEYFSETQRNKGNFPGRFSGRQFSNSRSEMNVSTLELGDSALYLCASSLVGAGSSPLHFGNGTRLTVT.

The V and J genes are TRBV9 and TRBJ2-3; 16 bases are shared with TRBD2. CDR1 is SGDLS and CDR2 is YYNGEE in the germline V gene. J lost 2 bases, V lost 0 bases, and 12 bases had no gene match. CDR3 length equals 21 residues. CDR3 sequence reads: CASSVDPRGTSGRGTTDTQYF. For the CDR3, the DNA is TGTGCCAGCAGCGTAGATCCCCGCGGGACTAGCGGGAGGGGGACCACAGATACGCAGTATTTT.

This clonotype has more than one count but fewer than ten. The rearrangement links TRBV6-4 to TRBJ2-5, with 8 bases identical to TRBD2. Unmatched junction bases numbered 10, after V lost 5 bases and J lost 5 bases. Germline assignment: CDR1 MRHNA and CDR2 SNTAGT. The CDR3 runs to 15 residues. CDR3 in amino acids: CASSRTSLPQETQYF. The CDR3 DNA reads TGTGCCAGCAGTCGGACTAGCTTGCCCCAGGAGACCCAGTACTTC.

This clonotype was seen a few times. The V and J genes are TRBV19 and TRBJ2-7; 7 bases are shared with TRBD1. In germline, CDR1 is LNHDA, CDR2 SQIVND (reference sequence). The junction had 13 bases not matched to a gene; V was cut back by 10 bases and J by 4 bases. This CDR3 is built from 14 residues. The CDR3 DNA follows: TGTGCCACCCGGAAACAGGGGTGGACGTACGAGCAGTACTTC. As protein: CATRKQGWTYEQYF.

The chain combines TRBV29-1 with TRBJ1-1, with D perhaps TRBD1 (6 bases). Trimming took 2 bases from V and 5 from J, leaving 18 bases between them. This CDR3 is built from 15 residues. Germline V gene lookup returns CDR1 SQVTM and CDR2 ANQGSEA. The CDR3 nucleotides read TGCAGCGTTGAAAATACAGGGACCCAAGGGACTGAAGCTTTCTTT. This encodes CSVENTGTQGTEAFF.

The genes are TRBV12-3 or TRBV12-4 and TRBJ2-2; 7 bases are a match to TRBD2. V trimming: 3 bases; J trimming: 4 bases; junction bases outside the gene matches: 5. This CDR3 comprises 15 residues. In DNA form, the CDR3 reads TGTGCCAGCAGTTTCGACTGGGGGGGCACCGGGGAGCTGTTTTTT. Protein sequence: CASSFDWGGTGELFF.

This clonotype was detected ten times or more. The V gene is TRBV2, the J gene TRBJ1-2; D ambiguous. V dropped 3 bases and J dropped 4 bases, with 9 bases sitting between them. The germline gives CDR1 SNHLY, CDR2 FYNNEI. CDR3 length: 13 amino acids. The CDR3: CASSDAAAYGYTF. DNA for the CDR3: TGTGCCAGCAGTGACGCGGCAGCCTATGGCTACACCTTC.

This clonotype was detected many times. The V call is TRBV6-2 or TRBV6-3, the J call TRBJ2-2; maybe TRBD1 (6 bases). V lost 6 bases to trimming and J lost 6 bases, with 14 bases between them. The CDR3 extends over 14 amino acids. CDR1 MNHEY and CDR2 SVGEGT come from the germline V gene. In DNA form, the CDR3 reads TGTGCCAGCAGCCGGGACACGGAACCCGGGGAGCTGTTTTTT. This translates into CASSRDTEPGELFF.

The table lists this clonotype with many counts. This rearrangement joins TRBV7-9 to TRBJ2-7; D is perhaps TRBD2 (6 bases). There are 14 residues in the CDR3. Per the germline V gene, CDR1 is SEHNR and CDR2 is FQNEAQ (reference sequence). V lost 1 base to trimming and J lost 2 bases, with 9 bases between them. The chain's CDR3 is CASSLDGGTYEQYF. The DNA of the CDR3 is TGTGCCAGCAGCTTAGACGGCGGGACCTACGAGCAGTACTTC.

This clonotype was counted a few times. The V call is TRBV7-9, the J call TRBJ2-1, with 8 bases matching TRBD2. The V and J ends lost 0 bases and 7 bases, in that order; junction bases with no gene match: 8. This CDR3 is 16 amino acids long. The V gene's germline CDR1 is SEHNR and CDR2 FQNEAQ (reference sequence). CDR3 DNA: TGTGCCAGCAGCTTAGCTCGGACTCCGGGAGGGAATGAGCAGTTCTTC. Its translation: CASSLARTPGGNEQFF. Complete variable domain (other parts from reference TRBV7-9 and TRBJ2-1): DTGVSQNPRHKITKRGQNVTFRCDPISEHNRLYWYRQTLGQGPEFLTYFQNEAQLEKSRLLSDRFSAERPKGSFSTLEIQRTEQGDSAMYLCASSLARTPGGNEQFFGPGTRLTVL.

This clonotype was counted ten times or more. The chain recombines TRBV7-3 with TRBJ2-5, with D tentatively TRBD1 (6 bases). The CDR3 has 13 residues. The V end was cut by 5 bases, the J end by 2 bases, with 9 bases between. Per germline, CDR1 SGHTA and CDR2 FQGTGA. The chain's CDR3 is CASSRGQQETQYF. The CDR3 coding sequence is TGTGCCAGCAGCCGAGGACAGCAAGAGACCCAGTACTTC.